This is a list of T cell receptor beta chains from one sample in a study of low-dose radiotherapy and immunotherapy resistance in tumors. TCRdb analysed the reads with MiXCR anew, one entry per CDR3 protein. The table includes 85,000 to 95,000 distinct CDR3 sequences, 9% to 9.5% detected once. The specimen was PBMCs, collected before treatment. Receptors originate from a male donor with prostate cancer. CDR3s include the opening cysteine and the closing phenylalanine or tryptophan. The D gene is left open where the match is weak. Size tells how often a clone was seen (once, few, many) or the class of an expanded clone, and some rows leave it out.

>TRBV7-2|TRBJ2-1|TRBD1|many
CASSFDRGGWDEQFF
TGTGCCAGCAGCTTCGACAGGGGCGGCTGGGATGAGCAGTTCTTC
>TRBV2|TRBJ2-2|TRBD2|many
CASSDPGLAGGPGNTGELFF
TGTGCCAGCAGTGACCCTGGACTAGCGGGAGGCCCAGGGAACACCGGGGAGCTGTTTTTT
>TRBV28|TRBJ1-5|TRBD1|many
CASSFPLDREASRNQPQHF
TGTGCCAGCAGTTTCCCCCTCGACAGGGAGGCTTCACGCAATCAGCCCCAGCATTTT
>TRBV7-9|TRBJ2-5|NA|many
CASSFGGQTQYF
TGTGCCAGCAGCTTTGGCGGTCAGACCCAGTACTTC
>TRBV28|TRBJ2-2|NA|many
CASRPGLGNTGELFF
TGTGCCAGCAGGCCGGGCCTAGGGAACACCGGGGAGCTGTTTTTT
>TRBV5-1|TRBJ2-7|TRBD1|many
CASSLAPGQGLYEQYF
TGCGCCAGCAGCTTGGCGCCGGGACAGGGCCTCTACGAGCAGTACTTC
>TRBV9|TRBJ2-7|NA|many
CASSDGTRPYEQYF
TGTGCCAGCAGCGACGGGACTCGACCCTACGAGCAGTACTTC
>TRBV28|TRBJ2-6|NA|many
CASNSPQLVSGANVLTF
TGTGCCAGCAACTCTCCCCAATTGGTATCTGGGGCCAACGTCCTGACTTTC
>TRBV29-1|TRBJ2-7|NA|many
CSVSPQGYEQYF
TGCAGCGTCTCACCACAGGGCTACGAGCAGTACTTC
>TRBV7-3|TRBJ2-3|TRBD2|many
CASSPGRNPGQQTSLNTQYF
TGTGCCAGCAGCCCCGGGAGGAACCCTGGGCAGCAAACTTCCTTAAATACGCAGTATTTT
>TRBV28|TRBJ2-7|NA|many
CASSDRGYEQYF
TGTGCCAGCAGTGACCGCGGCTACGAGCAGTACTTC
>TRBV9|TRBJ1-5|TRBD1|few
CASSAGQGSNQPQHF
TGTGCCAGCAGCGCCGGACAGGGTTCCAATCAGCCCCAGCATTTT
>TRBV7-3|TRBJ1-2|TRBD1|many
CASSPHGQEFGYTF
TGTGCCAGCAGCCCCCACGGACAGGAATTTGGCTACACCTTC
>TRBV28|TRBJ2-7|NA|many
CASSFPGGSYEQYF
TGTGCCAGCAGTTTTCCAGGGGGGTCCTACGAGCAGTACTTC
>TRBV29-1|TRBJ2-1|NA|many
CSVEGDGFYNEQFF
TGCAGCGTTGAAGGGGACGGATTTTACAATGAGCAGTTCTTC
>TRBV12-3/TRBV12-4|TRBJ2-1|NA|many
CASSLRQATYNEQFF
TGTGCCAGCAGTTTAAGGCAGGCCACCTACAATGAGCAGTTCTTC
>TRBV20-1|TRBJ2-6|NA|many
CSGSSPISGANVLTF
TGCAGTGGTAGCAGTCCGATCTCTGGGGCCAACGTCCTGACTTTC
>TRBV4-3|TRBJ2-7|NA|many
CASSQGPGYEQYF
TGCGCCAGCAGCCAGGGACCCGGCTACGAGCAGTACTTC
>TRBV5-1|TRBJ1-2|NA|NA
CASSRGPSDGYTF
TGCGCCAGCAGCCGGGGACCAAGTGATGGCTACACCTTC
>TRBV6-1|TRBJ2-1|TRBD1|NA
CASIRPGQGAHEQFF
TGTGCCAGCATTCGACCGGGACAGGGGGCCCATGAGCAGTTCTTC
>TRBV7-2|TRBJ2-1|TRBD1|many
CASSPRTGYNEQFF
TGTGCCAGCAGCCCTAGGACAGGTTACAATGAGCAGTTCTTC
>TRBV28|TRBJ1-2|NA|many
CASSTNSLDYGYTF
TGTGCCAGCAGCACCAACAGTTTAGACTATGGCTACACCTTC
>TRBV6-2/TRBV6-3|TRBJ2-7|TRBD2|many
CASSLAGAISYEQYF
TGTGCCAGCAGTCTAGCGGGAGCGATCTCCTACGAGCAGTACTTC
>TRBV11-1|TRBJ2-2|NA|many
CASRSSTSTGELFF
TGTGCCAGCAGATCGAGTACTAGCACCGGGGAGCTGTTTTTT
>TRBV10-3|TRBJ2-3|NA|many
CAISEPTLRTDTQYF
TGTGCCATCAGTGAGCCCACGCTTCGGACAGATACGCAGTATTTT
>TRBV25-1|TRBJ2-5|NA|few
CASSRRTGETQYF
TGTGCCAGCTCTCGGCGGACCGGGGAGACCCAGTACTTC
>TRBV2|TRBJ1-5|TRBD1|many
CASGDRGASNQPQHF
TGTGCCAGCGGGGACAGGGGAGCGAGCAATCAGCCCCAGCATTTT
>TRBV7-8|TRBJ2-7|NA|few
CASSQAWAYEQYF
TGTGCCAGCAGCCAGGCCTGGGCCTACGAGCAGTACTTC
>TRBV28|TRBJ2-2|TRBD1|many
CASRQTGVTNTGELFF
TGTGCCAGCAGGCAGACAGGGGTAACGAACACCGGGGAGCTGTTTTTT
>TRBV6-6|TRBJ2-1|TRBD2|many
CASGASGGPNEQFF
TGTGCCAGCGGAGCCTCGGGAGGGCCCAATGAGCAGTTCTTC
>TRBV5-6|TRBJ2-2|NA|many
CASSFLGSGELFF
TGTGCCAGCAGCTTTCTAGGCTCCGGGGAGCTGTTTTTT